This T cell receptor beta chain was identified in a study of CD8+ T cells in alopecia areata. Study context: A 6-month off-drug phase came after tofacitinib, which had lasted 6 to 18 months.

General study points: A great number of expanded lesional clones endured in scalp and blood during tofacitinib.

Points on this clone: Its antigen is undetermined.

Reverse transcribed after extraction, RNA yielded cDNA as the sequencing template. Sequencing used immunoSEQ multiplex PCR; TCRdb keeps in-frame clones, though not all of them. In the table there are some 200,000 clones, 58% of which are singletons. Specified treatment: oral pan-JAK inhibitor, 5-10 mg twice daily. CDR3 size: 16 residues. The V gene's germline CDR1 is MNHNY and CDR2 SVGAGI (reference sequence). J lost 7 bases, V lost 6 bases, and 14 bases had no gene match. V gene TRBV6-6 combines with J gene TRBJ2-5; 10 bases align to TRBD1. This receptor was identified in a human donor with alopecia areata. The input for sequencing was CD4+ T cells sorted from blood, taken at week 24, from a patient treated with tofacitinib. CDR3 DNA: TGTGCCAGCAGCAGAAACCTAGGACAGGGGGAAGGGACCCAGTACTTC. Translated, it gives CASSRNLGQGEGTQYF.